Following are 22 T cell receptor beta chains from one sample sequenced in a study of CD8+ T cells in alopecia areata (dated by TCRdb to between 2018 and 2020). The library was prepared using the immunoSEQ multiplex PCR assay. To provide template for TCR sequencing, every sample had RNA extracted and reverse transcribed into cDNA. TCRdb took this table from immuneACCESS and kept in-frame rearrangements with V and J called. Such tables lack part of the clones; where checked against another copy, unresolved V genes explain under half of the gap, and the rest is unexplained. This sample is represented by 90,000 to 150,000 clones; around two fifths of them were singletons. The top ten clones comprise roughly 3.2% of the sample. Sequenced: CD4+ T cells sorted from blood. The receptors here all came from a human donor with alopecia areata.

This clone was recorded a few times. V usage is TRBV28 and J usage is TRBJ2-7; D remains ambiguous. V was clipped by 4 bases and J by 4 bases, with 8 bases between them. From germline, CDR1 is MDHEN and CDR2 SYDVKM. The CDR3 runs to 12 residues. The CDR3 spells CASSSSAYEQYF. The CDR3 nucleotides are TGTGCCAGCAGTTCGTCCGCATACGAGCAGTACTTC.

This clone has more than one count but fewer than ten. The chain has TRBV28 and TRBJ2-7; D may match TRBD1 or TRBD2 (5 bases each). Germline-derived CDR1 and CDR2 are MDHEN and SYDVKM. Trimming took off 7 bases at V and 4 bases at J, with 14 bases between the two ends. The CDR3 totals 13 residues. The CDR3 DNA sequence: TGTGCCAGCAACCCGGGGCGGGTTTACGAGCAGTACTTC. Translation gives CASNPGRVYEQYF.

This chain joins TRBV29-1 and TRBJ1-2, with D possibly matching TRBD1 (6 bases). The ends were cut back, 8 bases at V and 0 bases at J, with 16 bases in the middle. CDR3 length: 14 amino acids. Germline loops: CDR1 SQVTM, CDR2 ANQGSEA. This CDR3 is CSTTGTPTNYGYTF. The DNA for the CDR3 is TGCAGCACAACCGGGACACCCACTAACTATGGCTACACCTTC.

The genes are TRBV4-2 and TRBJ2-5; a possible D gene is TRBD2 (7 bases). The CDR3 consists of 15 residues. Germline CDR1 and CDR2: LGHNA and YNFKEQ. The V end was cut by 4 bases, the J end by 5 bases, with 17 bases between. The CDR3 nucleotides read TGTGCCAGCAGCCCGGGGGGCGGGGCCCGGGAGACCCAGTACTTC. Translated, it gives CASSPGGGARETQYF.

The V gene is TRBV18, the J gene TRBJ1-1, with D uncertain. V was clipped by 3 bases and J by 3 bases, with 11 bases between them. In germline, CDR1 is KGHSH, CDR2 LQKENI. The CDR3 sequence is 14 residues long. Written as DNA, the CDR3 is TGTGCCAGCTCACCGGCCTCATCGGACACTGAAGCTTTCTTT. It encodes CASSPASSDTEAFF.

The chain employs TRBV6-5 and TRBJ2-7; 8 nucleotides align to TRBD1. This CDR3 is built from 14 residues. V shed 6 bases, J shed 3 bases, and the junction held 7 bases outside the gene matches. The germline V gene encodes CDR1 MNHEY and CDR2 SVGAGI. In DNA, the CDR3 is TGTGCCAGCAGGGTGGGACAGGTGAACTACGAGCAGTACTTC. Encoded protein: CASRVGQVNYEQYF.

In its sample, this clone was seen a few times. V gene TRBV30 combines with J gene TRBJ1-1; the D is unclear. V lost 5 bases, J lost 0 bases, and 13 bases lay in between. Germline loops: CDR1 GTSNPN, CDR2 SVGIG (reference sequence). The CDR3 is 14 amino acids. CDR3 sequence: CAWAQTTMNTEAFF. For the CDR3, the DNA is TGTGCCTGGGCGCAGACGACTATGAACACTGAAGCTTTCTTT.

Turning to this clone: The junction departs from the called germline gene at one end, perhaps through a read error. V and J are TRBV7-2 and TRBJ1-1; D ambiguous. The CDR3 length is 13 residues. CDR1 SGHTA and CDR2 FQGNSA come from the germline V gene. This CDR3 reads CASRLGGTTEAFF. The CDR3 DNA sequence: TGTGCCAGCAGATTAGGTGGTACCACTGAAGCTTTCTTT.

The genes are TRBV7-2 and TRBJ2-5, with D perhaps matching TRBD1 (5 bases). Trimming shortened V by 1 base and J by 5 bases, and 14 bases separated the two germline ends. Germline loops: CDR1 SGHTA, CDR2 FQGNSA. The length of the CDR3 is 15 residues. In DNA, the CDR3 is TGTGCCAGCAGCTTAGATGCAGGGTCTCTGGAGACCCAGTACTTC. Translation gives CASSLDAGSLETQYF. The full variable domain, rest sourced from reference TRBV7-2 and TRBJ2-5, is GAGVSQSPSNKVTEKGKDVELRCDPISGHTALYWYRQSLGQGLEFLIYFQGNSAPDKSGLPSDRFSAERTGGSVSTLTIQRTQQEDSAVYLCASSLDAGSLETQYFGPGTRLLVL.

The chain couples TRBV29-1 to TRBJ2-5; D unclear. CDR1 SQVTM and CDR2 ANQGSEA come from the germline V gene. Deletions cut 2 bases from V and 4 bases from J, with 8 bases between. This CDR3 has 12 residues. DNA of the CDR3: TGCAGCGTTGAATACCCGGGAGAGACCCAGTACTTC. It is translated as CSVEYPGETQYF.

This clone was observed a few times. The rearrangement joins TRBV28 to TRBJ2-1; perhaps TRBD1 as D (5 bases). CDR1 and CDR2 (germline): MDHEN, SYDVKM. This CDR3 comprises 14 residues. V lost 5 bases, J lost 2 bases, and 10 bases lay in between. The CDR3 nucleotides read TGTGCCAGCAGTCGTACAGGACCCTACAATGAGCAGTTCTTC. Protein sequence: CASSRTGPYNEQFF.

In its sample, this clone was seen a few times. The chain uses TRBV20-1 and TRBJ2-1; 7 positions agree with TRBD1. The CDR3 consists of 10 residues. V lost 3 bases, J lost 12 bases, and 2 bases stayed unmatched. Germline V lookup: CDR1 DFQATT, CDR2 SNEGSKA (reference sequence). In nucleotides, the CDR3 is TGCAGTGCTAGTAGGGACAGGCAGTTCTTC. Translation: CSASRDRQFF.

This clone has more than one count but fewer than ten. This sequence joins TRBV29-1 and TRBJ2-7; D is undetermined. Trimming left V 5 bases short and J 0 bases short, with 11 bases between. The CDR3 is 13 residues long. Germline CDR1 is SQVTM and CDR2 is ANQGSEA. The CDR3 coding sequence is TGCAGCGTTTCATCGGTCAGCTCCTACGAGCAGTACTTC. Translated, it gives CSVSSVSSYEQYF.

The chain couples TRBV2 to TRBJ2-6; possible D gene TRBD2, 5 bases. CDR1 and CDR2 (germline): SNHLY, FYNNEI. Between the trimmed V and J ends, which lost 5 bases and 0 bases, there was a span of 14 bases. This CDR3 is built from 17 residues. The CDR3 DNA follows: TGTGCCAGCAGTCGGGAAAACTCCCGCTCTGGGGCCAACGTCCTGACTTTC. Encoded protein: CASSRENSRSGANVLTF.

This chain links TRBV11-2 with TRBJ2-7; possible D gene TRBD1, 5 bases. The CDR3 is 14 amino acids. The V end lost 5 bases, the J end lost 0 bases, and 11 bases lay between the germline ends. From germline, CDR1 is SGHAT and CDR2 FQNNGV. CDR3 in amino acids: CASSPGRASYEQYF. CDR3 bases: TGTGCCAGCAGCCCAGGCAGGGCCTCCTACGAGCAGTACTTC.

This clone appeared once. The rearrangement uses TRBV20-1 and TRBJ1-1; D may be TRBD1 (5 bases). The CDR3 is made up of 11 amino acids. CDR1 and CDR2 from the germline V gene are DFQATT and SNEGSKA (reference sequence). V was cut by 5 bases and J by 7 bases, with 11 bases left in between. The CDR3 sequence: CSAPGQVEAFF. The CDR3 DNA reads as TGCAGTGCTCCCGGACAAGTTGAAGCTTTCTTT.

The chain couples TRBV14 to TRBJ2-5; D possibly corresponds to TRBD1 (5 bases). The CDR3 totals 16 residues. The germline V and J ends were trimmed by 3 bases and 5 bases, with 19 bases remaining between them. Germline V gene data show CDR1 as SGHDN and CDR2 as FVKESK. The CDR3 is CASSHGLQALGETQYF. The CDR3 DNA sequence: TGTGCCAGCAGCCATGGGTTACAGGCCCTCGGGGAGACCCAGTACTTC.

CDR3 DNA sequence: TGTGCCAGCAGTTTAATCGGGGCCGGATACTATGGCTACACCTTC. This encodes CASSLIGAGYYGYTF. This rearrangement joins TRBV28 to TRBJ1-2; tentative D call: TRBD1 (5 bases). V lost 2 bases to trimming and J lost 3 bases, with 13 bases between them. The germline gives CDR1 MDHEN, CDR2 SYDVKM. This CDR3 spans 15 amino acids.

This chain connects TRBV30 to TRBJ2-2; D is ambiguous. Trimming cost V 1 base and J 7 bases, with 7 bases left between them. The CDR3 has 12 residues. Germline V gene sequence: CDR1 GTSNPN, CDR2 SVGIG (reference sequence). As DNA, the CDR3 is TGTGCCTGGAGTGGGATTTTCGGGGAGCTGTTTTTT. Translating gives CAWSGIFGELFF.

This clone has only a few counts. This chain links TRBV7-2 with TRBJ1-5; 9 nucleotides match TRBD1. Trimming cost V 6 bases and J 0 bases; bases outside gene matches: 3. The CDR3 is 15 residues long. Germline CDR1 SGHTA, CDR2 FQGNSA. The CDR3 sequence: CASRRTGDSNQPQHF. The CDR3 bases are TGTGCCAGCAGGCGGACAGGGGATAGCAATCAGCCCCAGCATTTT.

This rearrangement joins TRBV25-1 to TRBJ2-3; maybe TRBD2 (6 bases). Deletions cut 3 bases from V and 2 bases from J, with 12 bases between. CDR3 size: 15 residues. Germline V gene sequence: CDR1 MGHDK, CDR2 SYGVNS. CDR3 nucleotide sequence: TGTGCCAGCAGTGATCGGCGGGGTAACACAGATACGCAGTATTTT. This gives the protein CASSDRRGNTDTQYF.

The rearrangement links TRBV5-6 to TRBJ1-2, with D possibly matching TRBD1 (5 bases). The germline gives CDR1 SGHDT, CDR2 YYEEEE. V lost 6 bases to trimming and J lost 8 bases, with 17 bases between them. The CDR3 totals 13 residues. CDR3 nucleotides: TGTGCCAGCAATCCAGGGAATCTGGGCGGCTACACCTTC. It translates to CASNPGNLGGYTF.